This TCR beta chain was found in a study of blood T cell repertoires in COVID-19. Germline V lookup: CDR1 SGHNT, CDR2 YYREEE (reference sequence). There are 15 residues in the CDR3. Trimming at V came to 1 base and at J to 0 bases, leaving 0 bases not matched to a gene. In the original workflow: Reference gene primer amplification gave nucleated cell count estimates. Generated by immunoSEQ multiplex PCR, the TCRdb table keeps only in-frame clones and is missing some. That table furnishes V, J and clone size, whereas the DNA furnished D and trimming. The sample records some 65,000 clones, about 91% being singletons.

Sequencing was performed on peripheral blood. This TCR was recovered from a woman aged 80 or older with active COVID-19. The V call is TRBV5-4, the J call TRBJ2-2; 7 bases match TRBD2. In DNA form, the CDR3 reads TGTGCCAGCAGCTTGACTAGCGCGAACACCGGGGAGCTGTTTTTT. It codes for CASSLTSANTGELFF. The whole variable domain, remainder taken from reference TRBV5-4 and TRBJ2-2, is ETGVTQSPTHLIKTRGQQVTLRCSSQSGHNTVSWYQQALGQGPQFIFQYYREEENGRGNFPPRFSGLQFPNYSSELNVNALELDDSALYLCASSLTSANTGELFFGEGSRLTVL.